This TCR beta chain was obtained from a study of cytomegalovirus exposure and HLA in healthy donors. This PCR relied on a set of 60 Vbeta primers and 13 Jbeta primers. Assay: immunoSEQ multiplex PCR; the TCRdb copy retains only in-frame clones and omits some. The table has fewer than 150,000 clones, approximately 80% seen once. This clone was detected once. The sequence derives from a woman aged 40 to 55 in good health and CMV-seropositive. The material sequenced was PBMCs.

CDR3 sequence (DNA): TGTGCCAGCAGCCCCGAGGTCAGGGTAGGCTACGAGCAGTACTTC. As protein: CASSPEVRVGYEQYF. The rearrangement joins TRBV7-2 to TRBJ2-7; D is perhaps TRBD1 (5 bases). The germline V and J ends were trimmed by 5 bases and 3 bases, with 17 bases remaining between them. CDR3 length: 15 amino acids. The germline V gene has CDR1 SGHTA and CDR2 FQGNSA.